The next 30 T cell receptor beta chains were all read from a single sample in a study of circulating and synovial CD4+ cells in juvenile arthritis. TCRdb's table, derived via immunoSEQ multiplex PCR, lists solely in-frame clones and lacks some. The repertoire includes just over 35,000 clones, 94% of them detected once, and around 0.7% sits in the top ten. Sequencing was performed on CD4+ T cells from blood. These TCRs come from a human donor with juvenile idiopathic arthritis.

This sequence joins TRBV19 and TRBJ1-6; 7 positions match TRBD1. Per the germline V gene, CDR1 is LNHDA and CDR2 is SQIVND (reference sequence). The CDR3 contains 12 residues. V lost 7 bases, J lost 8 bases, and 2 bases stayed unmatched. The CDR3 loop is CASKTGDSPLHF. In nucleotides, the CDR3 is TGTGCCAGTAAAACAGGGGATTCACCCCTCCACTTT.

The V and J genes are TRBV5-1 and TRBJ1-2; 9 nucleotides match TRBD1. Per the germline V gene, CDR1 is SGHRS and CDR2 is YFSETQ. The V segment lost 4 bases and the J segment 8 bases; nucleotides outside the gene matches: 9. This CDR3 comprises 14 residues. CDR3 sequence reads: CASSTGQGSEGYTF. CDR3 nucleotide sequence: TGCGCCAGCAGCACGGGACAGGGTTCGGAGGGCTACACCTTC.

V gene TRBV29-1 combines with J gene TRBJ1-2, with D perhaps matching TRBD1 (5 bases). V lost 7 bases, J lost 8 bases, and 17 bases lay in between. CDR1 is SQVTM and CDR2 is ANQGSEA in the germline V gene. This CDR3 contains 12 residues. The CDR3 here is CSARDAGGGYTF. The CDR3 DNA is TGCAGCGCCCGGGACGCCGGGGGAGGCTACACCTTC.

The genes are TRBV19 and TRBJ1-2; D gene uncertain. CDR1 and CDR2 (germline): LNHDA, SQIVND (reference sequence). V was pared by 5 bases and J by 0 bases, with 13 bases between. The CDR3 is 15 amino acids. The CDR3 protein is CASSPDGVANYGYTF. CDR3 coding DNA: TGTGCCAGTAGTCCCGACGGAGTAGCTAACTATGGCTACACCTTC.

The chain carries TRBV19 and TRBJ1-6, with TRBD1 identical over 8 bases. The junction had 5 bases not matched to a gene; V was cut back by 5 bases and J by 11 bases. Looked up from germline, CDR1 is LNHDA and CDR2 is SQIVND (reference sequence). This CDR3 region has 13 residues. The CDR3 nucleotides read TGTGCCAGTAGTCTAACGACAGGGGCACCCCTCCACTTT. Translated, it gives CASSLTTGAPLHF.

The rearrangement uses TRBV4-3 and TRBJ2-6; TRBD2 is a possible D gene (5 bases). The CDR3 is 15 residues long. Germline V gives CDR1 LGHNA, CDR2 YSLEER. The V end was cut by 3 bases, the J end by 0 bases, with 6 bases between. Here the CDR3 DNA reads TGCGCCAGCAGCCACGGAGGCTCTGGGGCCAACGTCCTGACTTTC. This gives the protein CASSHGGSGANVLTF.

The chain links TRBV19 to TRBJ1-3; no clear D gene. CDR3 length: 11 residues. From germline, CDR1 is LNHDA and CDR2 SQIVND (reference sequence). V was trimmed by 10 bases and J by 4 bases, leaving 8 bases between them. Written as DNA, the CDR3 is TGTGCCACCTACGCAGGAAACACCATATATTTT. This encodes CATYAGNTIYF.

About this clone: Other DNA sequences from this sample encode an identical CDR3 as well. The chain has TRBV19 and TRBJ1-1, with D perhaps matching TRBD1 (5 bases). The CDR3 length is 13 residues. Trimming took 6 bases from V and 3 from J, leaving 11 bases between them. Germline V gene data show CDR1 as LNHDA and CDR2 as SQIVND (reference sequence). Here the CDR3 DNA reads TGTGCCAGTAGCATTTGGGGGGACACTGAAGCTTTCTTT. Residues: CASSIWGDTEAFF.

The V call is TRBV5-4, the J call TRBJ2-2, with D perhaps matching TRBD1 (6 bases). Trimming pared 3 bases from V and 1 base from J, leaving 13 bases between. The CDR3 spans 16 residues. CDR1 and CDR2 from the germline V gene are SGHNT and YYREEE (reference sequence). CDR3 region: CASSSTWTENTGELFF. The CDR3, as DNA: TGTGCCAGCAGCTCGACCTGGACAGAGAACACCGGGGAGCTGTTTTTT. The variable domain in full, completed from reference TRBV5-4 and TRBJ2-2, reads ETGVTQSPTHLIKTRGQQVTLRCSSQSGHNTVSWYQQALGQGPQFIFQYYREEENGRGNFPPRFSGLQFPNYSSELNVNALELDDSALYLCASSSTWTENTGELFFGEGSRLTVL.

The chain joins TRBV6-1 to TRBJ1-5, with D tentatively TRBD1 (6 bases). CDR1 is MNHNS, CDR2 SASEGT, per germline. Trimming removed 8 bases from V and 3 bases from J, with 11 bases in between. The length of the CDR3 is 13 residues. CDR3: CASHEGVNQPQHF. DNA for the CDR3: TGTGCCAGCCATGAGGGGGTCAATCAGCCCCAGCATTTT.

This sequence joins TRBV4-3 and TRBJ2-1; 11 bases agree with TRBD2. The CDR3 runs 20 residues. CDR1 is LGHNA and CDR2 is YSLEER in the germline V gene. The V gene end was trimmed by 4 bases and the J gene end by 0 bases; junction bases not matched to a gene: 14. The CDR3 DNA reads TGCGCCAGCAGCCCCTCCTCGGCACTAGCGGGGGTACCCTCCTACAATGAGCAGTTCTTC. It encodes CASSPSSALAGVPSYNEQFF.

V and J are TRBV7-3 and TRBJ2-7; 10 bases map to TRBD2. The CDR3 loop spans 20 amino acids. After removal of 2 bases from V and 3 bases from J, the junction contained 19 bases not matched to a gene. CDR1 and CDR2 (germline): SGHTA, FQGTGA. CDR3 sequence reads: CASSLLNKSPTSGKIYEQYF. Here the CDR3 DNA reads TGTGCCAGCAGCTTATTGAATAAGAGTCCCACTAGCGGGAAAATCTACGAGCAGTACTTC. Together with reference TRBV7-3 and TRBJ2-7, the CDR3 gives the full variable domain: GAGVSQTPSNKVTEKGKYVELRCDPISGHTALYWYRQSLGQGPEFLIYFQGTGAADDSGLPNDRFFAVRPEGSVSTLKIQRTERGDSAVYLCASSLLNKSPTSGKIYEQYFGPGTRLTVT.

The chain couples TRBV6-1 to TRBJ2-3, with a weak D call TRBD1 (5 bases). The CDR3 spans 14 residues. Per the germline V gene, CDR1 is MNHNS and CDR2 is SASEGT. The germline V and J ends were trimmed by 7 bases and 2 bases, with 13 bases remaining between them. CDR3 region: CASIRTSSTDTQYF. The CDR3 DNA sequence: TGTGCCAGCATAAGGACATCCTCCACAGATACGCAGTATTTT.

The gene calls are TRBV21-1 and TRBJ1-2; TRBD1 is taken as the D call from the table, unchecked against the DNA. TRBV21-1 is recorded as a pseudogene. The CDR3 contains 15 residues. The CDR3 spells CASSPRRRGLYGYTF. Here the CDR3 DNA reads TGTGCCAGCAGCCCACGACGGAGGGGGCTCTATGGCTACACCTTC.

The chain uses TRBV9 and TRBJ2-3, with D unclear. V was pared by 0 bases and J by 1 base, with 9 bases between. This CDR3 is built from 15 residues. Looked up from germline, CDR1 is SGDLS and CDR2 is YYNGEE. CDR3 in DNA: TGTGCCAGCAGCGTAGATCGAGGAGGCACAGATACGCAGTATTTT. Residues: CASSVDRGGTDTQYF.

The V call is TRBV7-8, the J call TRBJ1-3, with D possibly being TRBD1 (5 bases). Deletions cut 5 bases from V and 0 bases from J, with 14 bases between. Germline lookup yields CDR1 SGHVS and CDR2 FQNEAQ. CDR3 size: 16 residues. The CDR3 DNA follows: TGTGCCAGCAGCGGCCTCGGGGGGTCCTCTGGAAACACCATATATTTT. Its protein product is CASSGLGGSSGNTIYF.

The genes are TRBV6-5 and TRBJ2-1; TRBD2 agrees at 7 bases. The V segment lost 8 bases and the J segment 10 bases; nucleotides outside the gene matches: 17. There are 15 residues in the CDR3. CDR1 is MNHEY, CDR2 SVGAGI, per germline. The CDR3 DNA is TGTGCCAGCCGGAGGAGCGGGGCCTACCCTACCGAGCAGTTCTTC. This gives the protein CASRRSGAYPTEQFF.

The chain is built from TRBV5-5 and TRBJ2-7; 14 bases align to TRBD2. Looked up from germline, CDR1 is SGHKS and CDR2 is YYEKEE (reference sequence). This CDR3 spans 16 amino acids. The ends lost 4 bases at V and 2 bases at J; junction bases unmatched: 5. CDR3 in DNA: TGTGCCAGCAGCCTCGGACTAGCGGGGGGCCCCTACGAGCAGTACTTC. Translating it yields CASSLGLAGGPYEQYF. Looking up the rest from reference TRBV5-5 and TRBJ2-7 gives the full variable domain: DAGVTQSPTHLIKTRGQQVTLRCSPISGHKSVSWYQQVLGQGPQFIFQYYEKEERGRGNFPDRFSARQFPNYSSELNVNALLLGDSALYLCASSLGLAGGPYEQYFGPGTRLTVT.

Concerning this clone: Other DNA variants within this sample encode the same CDR3. CDR3 DNA: TGCGCCAGCAGCTTGGAGCAGGGGATCAGGAATTCACCCCTCCACTTT. Its translation: CASSLEQGIRNSPLHF. This chain uses TRBV5-1 with TRBJ1-6; tentative D call: TRBD1 (6 bases). Trimming shortened V by 0 bases and J by 7 bases, and 14 bases separated the two germline ends. This CDR3 has 16 residues. CDR1 is SGHRS and CDR2 is YFSETQ in the germline V gene.

This clone was seen more than once but under ten times. The same CDR3 can be traced to other DNA sequences in this sample. The genes are TRBV21-1 and TRBJ1-6. TRBV21-1 is reported as a pseudogene. The CDR3 runs to 13 residues. The CDR3 DNA sequence: TGTGCCAGCAGGGAGGGCCGACATTCACCCCTCCACTTT. This sequence encodes CASREGRHSPLHF.

The chain combines TRBV21-1 with TRBJ2-7; the table's D call of TRBD1 was not tested on the DNA. TRBV21-1 is given as a pseudogene. The CDR3 length is 16 residues. CDR3 residues: CASSKVTRGPHYEQYF. The DNA of the CDR3 is TGTGCCAGCAGCAAAGTAACTAGGGGGCCCCACTACGAGCAGTACTTC.

The chain joins TRBV6-1 to TRBJ2-7; 9 bases match TRBD1. The germline CDR1 and CDR2 sequences are MNHNS and SASEGT. J gave up 4 bases and V 1 base, and 2 bases lay outside the gene matches. This CDR3 contains 14 residues. The CDR3 region is CASSEGTGEYEQYF. CDR3 sequence (DNA): TGTGCCAGCAGTGAAGGGACAGGGGAATACGAGCAGTACTTC.

The J gene is TRBJ2-3, the V gene TRBV5-1; 7 bases match TRBD1. The length of the CDR3 is 14 residues. Germline V gene lookup returns CDR1 SGHRS and CDR2 YFSETQ. Unmatched junction bases numbered 3, after V lost 3 bases and J lost 2 bases. The CDR3 here is CASSWGQFTDTQYF. CDR3 nucleotide sequence: TGCGCCAGCAGCTGGGGACAGTTCACAGATACGCAGTATTTT. Complete variable domain (other parts from reference TRBV5-1 and TRBJ2-3): KAGVTQTPRYLIKTRGQQVTLSCSPISGHRSVSWYQQTPGQGLQFLFEYFSETQRNKGNFPGRFSGRQFSNSRSEMNVSTLELGDSALYLCASSWGQFTDTQYFGPGTRLTVL.

V is TRBV7-3 and J is TRBJ2-2; the D gene is possibly TRBD1 (6 bases). Trimming cost V 3 bases and J 6 bases, with 8 bases left between them. Germline values: CDR1 SGHTA, CDR2 FQGTGA. The CDR3 spans 13 residues. CDR3 sequence reads: CASSFRTAGELFF. CDR3 DNA: TGTGCCAGCAGCTTCCGGACAGCCGGGGAGCTGTTTTTT.

CDR3 nucleotide sequence: TGCGCCAGCAGCTTCCGGGACCCAAGGAGGGGGCAGTATTTT. Amino acids: CASSFRDPRRGQYF. The chain joins TRBV5-1 to TRBJ2-3, with D possibly matching TRBD2 (6 bases). There are 14 residues in the CDR3. From germline, CDR1 is SGHRS and CDR2 YFSETQ. V gave up 2 bases and J gave up 11 bases, with 18 bases separating them.

The gene calls are TRBV29-1 and TRBJ2-7; D unresolved. This CDR3 spans 13 amino acids. Trimming pared 1 base from V and 5 bases from J, leaving 12 bases between. Germline V gene data show CDR1 as SQVTM and CDR2 as ANQGSEA. The CDR3 nucleotides are TGCAGCGTTGAAGGACTTCGTCGTAACGAGCAGTACTTC. Translated: CSVEGLRRNEQYF.

The chain combines TRBV6-5 with TRBJ2-5; TRBD1 matches 7 bases. There are 16 residues in the CDR3. The V segment lost 0 bases and the J segment 5 bases; nucleotides outside the gene matches: 9. The germline CDR1 and CDR2 sequences are MNHEY and SVGAGI. Here the CDR3 DNA reads TGTGCCAGCAGTTACTCCCGGACAGGACAGGCGGAGACCCAGTACTTC. Translating gives CASSYSRTGQAETQYF.

This chain uses TRBV4-3 with TRBJ2-3; perhaps TRBD2 as D (6 bases). The length of the CDR3 is 16 residues. V lost 0 bases, J lost 1 base, and 11 bases lay in between. Germline V lookup: CDR1 LGHNA, CDR2 YSLEER. Here the CDR3 DNA reads TGCGCCAGCAGCCAAGATTTTCCGGGGGGCACAGATACGCAGTATTTT. Translation gives CASSQDFPGGTDTQYF.

This clone was seen only once. The chain is built from TRBV20-1 and TRBJ2-3; D might be TRBD2 (5 bases). The CDR3 spans 11 residues. Per germline, CDR1 DFQATT and CDR2 SNEGSKA (reference sequence). The V and J ends lost 6 bases and 7 bases respectively, with 11 bases between them. The CDR3 is CSAHGVHTQYF. The CDR3 DNA follows: TGCAGTGCCCACGGGGTCCATACGCAGTATTTT.

The V call is TRBV11-2, the J call TRBJ1-5, with D uncertain. V was clipped by 0 bases and J by 0 bases, with 3 bases between them. This CDR3 contains 14 residues. Germline CDR1 reads SGHAT; CDR2 reads FQNNGV. The CDR3 here is CASSLDHSNQPQHF. In DNA, the CDR3 is TGTGCCAGCAGCTTAGATCATAGCAATCAGCCCCAGCATTTT.